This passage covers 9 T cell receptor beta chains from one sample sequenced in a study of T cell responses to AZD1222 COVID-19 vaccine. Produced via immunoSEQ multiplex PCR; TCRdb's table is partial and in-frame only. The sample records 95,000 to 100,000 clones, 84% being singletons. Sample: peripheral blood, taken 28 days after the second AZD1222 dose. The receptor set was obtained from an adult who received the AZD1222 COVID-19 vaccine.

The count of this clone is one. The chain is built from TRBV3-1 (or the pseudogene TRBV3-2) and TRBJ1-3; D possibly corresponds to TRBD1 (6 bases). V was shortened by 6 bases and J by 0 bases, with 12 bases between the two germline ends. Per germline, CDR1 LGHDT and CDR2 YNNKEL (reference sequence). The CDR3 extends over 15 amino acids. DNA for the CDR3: TGTGCCAGCAGTCTCAGGGGCGGCTCTGGAAACACCATATATTTT. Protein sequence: CASSLRGGSGNTIYF.

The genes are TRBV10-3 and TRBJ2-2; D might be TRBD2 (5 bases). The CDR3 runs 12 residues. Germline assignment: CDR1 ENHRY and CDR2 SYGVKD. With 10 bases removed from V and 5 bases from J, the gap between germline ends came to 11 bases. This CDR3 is CASSDSTGELFF. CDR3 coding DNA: TGTGCCAGCTCGGACTCTACCGGGGAGCTGTTTTTT.

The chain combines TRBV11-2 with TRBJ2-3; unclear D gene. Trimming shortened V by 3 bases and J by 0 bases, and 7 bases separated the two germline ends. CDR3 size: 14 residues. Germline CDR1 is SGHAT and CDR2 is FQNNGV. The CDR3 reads CASSLVGSTDTQYF. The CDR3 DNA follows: TGTGCCAGCAGCTTGGTTGGAAGCACAGATACGCAGTATTTT.

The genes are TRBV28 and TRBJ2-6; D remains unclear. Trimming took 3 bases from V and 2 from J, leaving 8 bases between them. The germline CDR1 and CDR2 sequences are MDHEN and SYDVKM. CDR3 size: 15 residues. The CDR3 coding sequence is TGTGCCAGCAGTTTGGGGATCACTGGGGCCAACGTCCTGACTTTC. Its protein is CASSLGITGANVLTF.

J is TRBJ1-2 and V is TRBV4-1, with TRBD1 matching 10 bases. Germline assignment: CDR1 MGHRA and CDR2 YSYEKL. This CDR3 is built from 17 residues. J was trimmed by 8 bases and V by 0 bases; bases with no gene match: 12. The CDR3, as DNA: TGCGCCAGCAGCCAAGATCCCGGGACAGGGGCCCTAGGAGGCTACACCTTC. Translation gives CASSQDPGTGALGGYTF.

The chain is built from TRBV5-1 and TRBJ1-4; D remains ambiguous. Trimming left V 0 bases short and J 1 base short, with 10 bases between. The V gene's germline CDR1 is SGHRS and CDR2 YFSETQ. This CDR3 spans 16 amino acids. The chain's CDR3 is CASSLEVRGTNEKLFF. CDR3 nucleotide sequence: TGCGCCAGCAGCTTGGAAGTCCGCGGAACTAATGAAAAACTGTTTTTT.

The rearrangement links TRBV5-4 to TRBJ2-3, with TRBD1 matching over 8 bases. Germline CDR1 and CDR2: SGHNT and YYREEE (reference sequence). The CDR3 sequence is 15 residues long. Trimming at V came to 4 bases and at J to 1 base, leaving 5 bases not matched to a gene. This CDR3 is CASSVYRGGTDTQYF. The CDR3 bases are TGTGCCAGCAGCGTATACAGGGGGGGCACAGATACGCAGTATTTT.

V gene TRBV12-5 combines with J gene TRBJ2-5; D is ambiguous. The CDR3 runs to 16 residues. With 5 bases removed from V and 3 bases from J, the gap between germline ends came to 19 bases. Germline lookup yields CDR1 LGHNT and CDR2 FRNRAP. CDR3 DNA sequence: TGTGCTAGTGGTACGGCCTTTGCGGAAACGAAAGAGACCCAGTACTTC. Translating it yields CASGTAFAETKETQYF.

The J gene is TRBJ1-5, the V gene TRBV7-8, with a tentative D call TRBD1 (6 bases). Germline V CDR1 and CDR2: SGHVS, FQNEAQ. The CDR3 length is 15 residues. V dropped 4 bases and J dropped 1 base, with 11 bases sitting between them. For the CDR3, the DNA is TGTGCCAGCAGCTCCCAGGGGATAAGCAATCAGCCCCAGCATTTT. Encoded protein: CASSSQGISNQPQHF.